The clone carrying this T cell receptor beta chain was found many times. The V gene lost 1 base and the J gene lost 4 bases, with 10 bases spanning the gap. CDR1 is LGHNA and CDR2 is YSLEER in the germline V gene. The length of the CDR3 is 14 residues. Alongside a J-beta primer mix, a sample-barcoded 5' primer served in a second PCR lasting about 7 to 11 cycles. MiXCR, applied by TCRdb to the 5' RACE reads, yields one record per CDR3 protein. The sample includes 870,000 or so distinct CDR3 sequences, 29% of them seen just once. This sample is drawn from a study of blood T cells in healthy people across ages.

Sequenced: blood. The sequence was collected from a woman of 80 years or more in good health. The chain employs TRBV4-3 and TRBJ1-2; maybe TRBD1 (6 bases). The CDR3 is CASSQGRGSYGYTF. CDR3 sequence (DNA): TGCGCCAGCAGCCAAGGGAGGGGGAGCTATGGCTACACCTTC.